Presented here are 21 T cell receptor beta chains from one specimen sequenced in a study of T-cell reconstitution after alpha-beta-depleted transplantation in children. As it was prepared, the TCRbeta library received unique molecular identifiers. MiXCR was run by TCRdb on the PCR reads, yielding one entry per CDR3 protein. The repertoire holds hundreds of thousands of distinct CDR3 sequences, with roughly a tenth as singletons. Specimen: PBMCs, collected before TCRalphabeta/CD19-depleted stem cell transplant. These receptors all come from a child under 10 years old with inherited bone marrow failure, due to receive a stem cell transplant.

This clonotype was seen at least ten times. V and J are TRBV11-2 and TRBJ1-2; perhaps TRBD1 as D (6 bases). This CDR3 is 14 amino acids long. The germline CDR1 and CDR2 sequences are SGHAT and FQNNGV. V gave up 5 bases and J gave up 4 bases, with 14 bases separating them. Here the CDR3 DNA reads TGTGCCAGCAGCCCTAGCCTGGACAGCTATGGCTACACCTTC. Protein: CASSPSLDSYGYTF.

This clonotype was seen a few times. The chain carries TRBV7-2 and TRBJ2-3; 8 bases align to TRBD2. This CDR3 comprises 16 residues. V was pared by 5 bases and J by 4 bases, with 11 bases of the junction left unmatched. Germline V gene lookup returns CDR1 SGHTA and CDR2 FQGNSA. DNA of the CDR3: TGTGCCAGCAGCCCCGCCGGACTAGCCCGCCCAGATACGCAGTATTTT. This translates into CASSPAGLARPDTQYF. Complete variable domain (other parts from reference TRBV7-2 and TRBJ2-3): GAGVSQSPSNKVTEKGKDVELRCDPISGHTALYWYRQSLGQGLEFLIYFQGNSAPDKSGLPSDRFSAERTGGSVSTLTIQRTQQEDSAVYLCASSPAGLARPDTQYFGPGTRLTVL.

This clonotype was seen ten or more times. CDR3 amino acids: CASSLVGPVVEQYF. CDR3 coding DNA: TGTGCCAGCAGCTTAGTCGGGCCAGTCGTCGAGCAGTACTTC. This chain connects TRBV7-9 to TRBJ2-7, with D unclear. Trimming removed 1 base at V and 6 bases at J, with 13 bases between. Per germline, CDR1 SEHNR and CDR2 FQNEAQ (reference sequence). The CDR3 totals 14 residues. The full variable domain, its missing parts supplied by reference TRBV7-9 and TRBJ2-7, is DTGVSQNPRHKITKRGQNVTFRCDPISEHNRLYWYRQTLGQGPEFLTYFQNEAQLEKSRLLSDRFSAERPKGSFSTLEIQRTEQGDSAMYLCASSLVGPVVEQYFGPGTRLTVT.

This chain links TRBV10-3 with TRBJ2-1; 8 positions agree with TRBD1. With 3 bases clipped from V and 6 bases from J, the junction kept 10 bases outside the gene matches. The CDR3 is 16 amino acids. Germline CDR1 ENHRY, CDR2 SYGVKD. CDR3 region: CAISDPRQGMGNEQFF. CDR3 nucleotide sequence: TGTGCCATCAGTGACCCCCGACAGGGGATGGGCAATGAGCAGTTCTTC.

A few counts support this clonotype. The chain couples TRBV5-1 to TRBJ1-2, with D hard to call. V shed 3 bases and J shed 0 bases, with 12 bases lying between them. CDR1 is SGHRS and CDR2 is YFSETQ in the germline V gene. This CDR3 is 15 amino acids long. DNA for the CDR3: TGCGCCAGCAGCTGGACCGGGTCCTCTAACTATGGCTACACCTTC. Translated, it gives CASSWTGSSNYGYTF.

The chain recombines TRBV6-1 with TRBJ2-3; 10 bases are shared with TRBD2. The V gene end was trimmed by 3 bases and the J gene end by 7 bases; junction bases not matched to a gene: 10. The CDR3 is 16 amino acids. Germline values: CDR1 MNHNS, CDR2 SASEGT. The CDR3 DNA reads as TGTGCCAGCAGTGATACTAGCGGGGAACACATTAATACGCAGTATTTT. It yields the protein CASSDTSGEHINTQYF.

This clonotype was seen many times. The gene calls are TRBV11-2 and TRBJ2-3; 7 nucleotides align to TRBD1. The CDR3 has 17 residues. The V gene end was trimmed by 0 bases and the J gene end by 0 bases; junction bases not matched to a gene: 6. CDR1 is SGHAT, CDR2 FQNNGV, per germline. CDR3 nucleotides: TGTGCCAGCAGCTTAGACCAGGGGGTATCTAGCACAGATACGCAGTATTTT. It codes for CASSLDQGVSSTDTQYF.

This clonotype was seen at least ten times. This chain joins TRBV5-1 and TRBJ1-5, with 8 nucleotides matching TRBD1. The J segment lost 6 bases and the V segment lost 4 bases, leaving 6 bases of the junction unmatched. Germline CDR1 and CDR2: SGHRS and YFSETQ. This CDR3 comprises 14 residues. CDR3 sequence (DNA): TGCGCCAGCAGCCCCCAGGGGGCTGGTCAGCCCCAGCATTTT. Translation: CASSPQGAGQPQHF.

At least ten counts were recorded for this clonotype. The chain recombines TRBV20-1 with TRBJ2-1, with D tentatively TRBD1 or TRBD2 (5 bases each). Trimming removed 6 bases from V and 0 bases from J, with 15 bases in between. This CDR3 has 15 residues. CDR1 is DFQATT, CDR2 SNEGSKA, per germline (reference sequence). CDR3 amino acids: CSAAPGTVSYNEQFF. In nucleotides, the CDR3 is TGCAGTGCAGCGCCGGGGACCGTCTCCTACAATGAGCAGTTCTTC.

This clonotype was found many times. Germline and junction disagree at one end, which may indicate a read error. This chain uses TRBV5-1 with TRBJ1-1, with 8 bases matching TRBD1. CDR1 and CDR2 from the germline V gene are SGHRS and YFSETQ. This CDR3 contains 14 residues. CDR3 in amino acids: CASSLQGGNTEAFF. Written as DNA, the CDR3 is TGTGCCAGCAGCTTACAGGGGGGGAACACTGAAGCTTTCTTT.

This clonotype was counted at least ten times. V is TRBV5-1 and J is TRBJ1-2; D not resolved. There are 14 residues in the CDR3. V was clipped by 3 bases and J by 3 bases, with 12 bases between them. Germline assignment: CDR1 SGHRS and CDR2 YFSETQ. The CDR3 spells CASSSPPGDYGYTF. The CDR3, as DNA: TGCGCCAGCAGCTCCCCCCCCGGGGACTATGGCTACACCTTC.

CDR3 in DNA: TGTGCCACCTCCAGGGGCTTTGACACCGGGGAGCTGTTTTTT. As protein: CATSRGFDTGELFF. J is TRBJ2-2 and V is TRBV19; tentatively, D is TRBD1 (6 bases). This CDR3 is built from 14 residues. V shed 10 bases and J shed 3 bases, with 15 bases lying between them. Per the germline V gene, CDR1 is LNHDA and CDR2 is SQIVND (reference sequence).

This clonotype was detected only a few times. V gene TRBV19 combines with J gene TRBJ2-1, with 11 positions matching TRBD2. Germline values: CDR1 LNHDA, CDR2 SQIVND (reference sequence). Trimming cost V 2 bases and J 8 bases; bases outside gene matches: 11. The CDR3 consists of 17 residues. The CDR3 sequence is CASSIFLAGGRSDEQFF. The CDR3 DNA reads TGTGCCAGTAGTATATTTCTAGCGGGAGGAAGGTCGGATGAGCAGTTCTTC.

This clonotype was recorded many times. The chain combines TRBV20-1 with TRBJ2-7; 12 bases fit TRBD2. Germline trimming cut 3 bases from V and 4 bases from J; bases unmatched to any gene: 10. CDR1 is DFQATT, CDR2 SNEGSKA, per germline (reference sequence). This CDR3 comprises 16 residues. CDR3 bases: TGCAGTGCTAGGACTAGCGGGAGTCAAGGAAGGTACGAGCAGTACTTC. Encoded protein: CSARTSGSQGRYEQYF.

This clonotype has ten or more counts. The chain uses TRBV20-1 and TRBJ2-3, with D possibly being TRBD1 (5 bases). This CDR3 spans 15 amino acids. CDR1 is DFQATT, CDR2 SNEGSKA, per germline (reference sequence). V was cut by 6 bases and J by 4 bases, with 20 bases left in between. CDR3 protein: CSANQRQNRPDTQYF. The CDR3 region has the DNA TGCAGTGCGAATCAAAGACAGAATAGGCCAGATACGCAGTATTTT.

This clonotype occurred many times. The genes are TRBV13 and TRBJ1-4, with TRBD1 matching over 7 bases. CDR3 length: 14 residues. Germline trimming cut 5 bases from V and 4 bases from J; bases unmatched to any gene: 4. Germline CDR1 reads PRHDT; CDR2 reads FYEKMQ (reference sequence). CDR3 residues: CASSARDSNEKLFF. The CDR3 region has the DNA TGTGCCAGCAGCGCCCGGGACAGTAATGAAAAACTGTTTTTT.

As concerns this clonotype: Its ends do not fully match the called genes, so a read error is possible. The chain's CDR3 is CASSLRDRGVFRVVEETHYF. The CDR3 DNA follows: TGTGCCAGCAGCTTACGGGACAGGGGTGTGTTTCGGGTCGTGGAAGAGACCCATTACTTC. The chain couples TRBV5-4 to TRBJ2-5; 10 positions match TRBD1. CDR3 length: 20 residues. Looked up from germline, CDR1 is SGHNT and CDR2 is YYREEE (reference sequence).

This clonotype was counted at least ten times. The V and J genes are TRBV6-5 and TRBJ2-5, with a weak D call TRBD1 (7 bases). The CDR3 runs to 14 residues. Trimming shortened V by 2 bases and J by 3 bases, and 10 bases separated the two germline ends. Germline CDR1 is MNHEY and CDR2 is SVGAGI. Here the CDR3 reads CASSYDREEETQYF. The CDR3 DNA reads TGTGCCAGCAGTTACGACAGGGAGGAAGAGACCCAGTACTTC.

This clonotype has only one observation. This rearrangement joins TRBV18 to TRBJ2-1; 8 nucleotides match TRBD2. The CDR3 loop spans 15 amino acids. Germline values: CDR1 KGHSH, CDR2 LQKENI. J lost 8 bases, V lost 3 bases, and 9 bases had no gene match. The DNA for the CDR3 is TGTGCCAGCTCACCGGGAATAGCGGGAAAGGATGAGCAGTTCTTC. Encoded protein: CASSPGIAGKDEQFF.

At least ten counts were recorded for this clonotype. V and J are TRBV6-5 and TRBJ2-6; D gene unclear. Trimming pared 2 bases from V and 2 bases from J, leaving 16 bases between. The V gene's germline CDR1 is MNHEY and CDR2 SVGAGI. This CDR3 has 18 amino acids. This chain's CDR3 is CASSYARRRWTGANVLTF. The CDR3 DNA follows: TGTGCCAGCAGTTACGCAAGACGGCGATGGACTGGGGCCAACGTCCTGACTTTC.

The chain joins TRBV12-3 or TRBV12-4 to TRBJ2-7; TRBD2 agrees at 7 bases. The CDR3 sequence is 14 residues long. V lost 6 bases and J lost 0; bases outside the gene matches: 5. The CDR3 is CASRPSGTSYEQYF. CDR3 bases: TGTGCCAGCAGACCTAGCGGTACCTCCTACGAGCAGTACTTC.